The next 27 T cell receptor beta chains were all read from a single sample in a study of cytomegalovirus exposure and HLA in healthy donors. Sequenced by immunoSEQ multiplex PCR; TCRdb stores in-frame clones only, minus some. The sample lists roughly 150,000 clones; 85% were seen once. The sample taken for sequencing was PBMCs. The origin of the receptors is a man aged 25 to 40 in good health and CMV-seropositive.

The chain couples TRBV7-9 to TRBJ2-4; D perhaps matches TRBD2 (7 bases). Trimming removed 5 bases at V and 6 bases at J, with 17 bases between. The CDR3 length is 15 residues. CDR1 and CDR2 (germline): SEHNR, FQNEAQ (reference sequence). CDR3 sequence reads: CASSLPAGALNIQYF. In DNA form, the CDR3 reads TGTGCCAGCAGCCTTCCGGCGGGGGCCTTAAACATTCAGTACTTC.

The chain carries TRBV5-1 and TRBJ1-6; 11 bases are shared with TRBD1. The CDR3 contains 17 residues. Germline CDR1 reads SGHRS; CDR2 reads YFSETQ. V gave up 4 bases and J gave up 3 bases; unmatched junction bases: 6. The CDR3 loop reads CASSRGTGGDYNSPLHF. The CDR3 region has the DNA TGCGCCAGCAGCCGCGGGACAGGGGGAGACTATAATTCACCCCTCCACTTT.

This clone showed up just once. V gene TRBV4-1 combines with J gene TRBJ2-7; TRBD1 matches 9 bases. The V segment lost 4 bases and the J segment 6 bases; nucleotides outside the gene matches: 10. Looked up from germline, CDR1 is MGHRA and CDR2 is YSYEKL. The CDR3 has 15 amino acids. CDR3 coding DNA: TGCGCCAGCAGCCTAGAGGGACAGGGAGGCGGCGAGCAGTACTTC. Translating it yields CASSLEGQGGGEQYF.

The chain links TRBV4-2 to TRBJ2-1; D call uncertain. The CDR3 covers 16 residues. V lost 0 bases to trimming and J lost 4 bases, with 13 bases between them. Germline V gene sequence: CDR1 LGHNA, CDR2 YNFKEQ. The CDR3 loop is CASSQDRSSDYNEQFF. CDR3 coding DNA: TGTGCCAGCAGCCAAGATCGCTCCAGTGATTACAATGAGCAGTTCTTC.

This clone showed up just a few times. V gene TRBV4-1 combines with J gene TRBJ2-7, with D possibly TRBD1 on 6 matching bases. Trimming stripped 0 bases from V and 1 base from J, with 13 bases between. Per the germline V gene, CDR1 is MGHRA and CDR2 is YSYEKL. The CDR3 extends over 16 amino acids. CDR3 sequence (DNA): TGCGCCAGCAGCCAAGAACCAGGGGCAAGTTCCTACGAGCAGTACTTC. The encoded protein is CASSQEPGASSYEQYF.

This chain connects TRBV18 to TRBJ2-3; D is perhaps TRBD2 (6 bases). V was pared by 4 bases and J by 0 bases, with 8 bases between. This CDR3 has 14 amino acids. Germline V gene lookup returns CDR1 KGHSH and CDR2 LQKENI. CDR3 DNA sequence: TGTGCCAGCTCACGGCGGGGAAGCACAGATACGCAGTATTTT. It codes for CASSRRGSTDTQYF. The whole variable domain, remainder taken from reference TRBV18 and TRBJ2-3, is NAGVMQNPRHLVRRRGQEARLRCSPMKGHSHVYWYRQLPEEGLKFMVYLQKENIIDESGMPKERFSAEFPKEGPSILRIQQVVRGDSAAYFCASSRRGSTDTQYFGPGTRLTVL.

This chain connects TRBV4-1 to TRBJ1-4, with D possibly TRBD1 on 6 matching bases. The CDR3 spans 14 residues. Trimming removed 6 bases at V and 4 bases at J, with 12 bases between. Germline V gene lookup returns CDR1 MGHRA and CDR2 YSYEKL. CDR3 nucleotides: TGCGCCAGCAGATACAGGGCGGGTAATGAAAAACTGTTTTTT. Amino acids: CASRYRAGNEKLFF.

This rearrangement joins TRBV10-3 to TRBJ1-1; weak D call: TRBD1 (6 bases). This CDR3 contains 12 residues. Trimming took 5 bases from V and 5 from J, leaving 9 bases between them. Germline loops: CDR1 ENHRY, CDR2 SYGVKD. The CDR3 DNA reads as TGTGCCATCAGTCAACAGGGAACTGAAGCTTTCTTT. Translating it yields CAISQQGTEAFF.

V usage is TRBV5-1 and J usage is TRBJ2-4; TRBD2 matches 15 bases. The trim removed 4 bases at V and 6 bases at J, leaving 8 bases unmatched. The CDR3 is 17 amino acids. CDR1 and CDR2 (germline): SGHRS, YFSETQ. The CDR3 bases are TGCGCCAGCAGCAAATGGACTAGCGGGGGGGATGGAAACATTCAGTACTTC. Translating it yields CASSKWTSGGDGNIQYF.

The chain combines TRBV5-4 with TRBJ1-1, with a possible D match to TRBD1 (6 bases). V gave up 2 bases and J gave up 0 bases, with 11 bases separating them. This CDR3 is built from 15 residues. Germline CDR1 reads SGHNT; CDR2 reads YYREEE (reference sequence). The CDR3 region has the DNA TGTGCCAGCAGCTTCCGAACAGGGCTGAACACTGAAGCTTTCTTT. This gives the protein CASSFRTGLNTEAFF.

This rearrangement joins TRBV14 to TRBJ2-3; 7 bases are shared with TRBD1. Germline V gene sequence: CDR1 SGHDN, CDR2 FVKESK. Trimming at V came to 1 base and at J to 0 bases, leaving 4 bases not matched to a gene. CDR3 length: 16 amino acids. CDR3 amino acids: CASSQGRDSSTDTQYF. The CDR3 DNA is TGTGCCAGCAGCCAAGGACGGGACAGTAGCACAGATACGCAGTATTTT.

The CDR3 bases are TGTGCCATCAGTGAGTCGAATCCTTTTAGAGGCACTGAAGCTTTCTTT. Translation: CAISESNPFRGTEAFF. The chain links TRBV10-3 to TRBJ1-1, with D hard to call. The CDR3 totals 16 residues. Deletions cut 0 bases from V and 4 bases from J, with 15 bases between. CDR1 ENHRY and CDR2 SYGVKD come from the germline V gene.

V and J are TRBV2 and TRBJ2-1; 14 positions agree with TRBD2. V trimming: 0 bases; J trimming: 6 bases; junction bases outside the gene matches: 7. The germline V gene has CDR1 SNHLY and CDR2 FYNNEI. The CDR3 spans 18 residues. The CDR3 bases are TGTGCCAGCAGTGAAGCGGTCTTGGGGACTAGCGGGGGCAATGAGCAGTTCTTC. This encodes CASSEAVLGTSGGNEQFF.

The sample holds one count of this clone. The chain employs TRBV15 and TRBJ2-7, with D perhaps TRBD1 (6 bases). The CDR3 length is 14 residues. The germline gives CDR1 LNHNV, CDR2 YYDKDF (reference sequence). Trimming took off 1 base at V and 3 bases at J, with 10 bases between the two ends. The CDR3 DNA sequence: TGTGCCACCAGCAGAGGACAGACAGGCTACGAGCAGTACTTC. Amino acid sequence: CATSRGQTGYEQYF.

V is TRBV6-5 and J is TRBJ1-1, with D possibly being TRBD1 (6 bases). The CDR3 runs 13 residues. V was pared by 5 bases and J by 7 bases, with 14 bases between. Germline V lookup: CDR1 MNHEY, CDR2 SVGAGI. The DNA for the CDR3 is TGTGCCAGCAGTATCAAGGGGGTCGGTGAAGCTTTCTTT. Amino acid sequence: CASSIKGVGEAFF.

This clone has ten or more counts. The V call is TRBV7-9, the J call TRBJ2-3; 15 positions match TRBD2. Per the germline V gene, CDR1 is SEHNR and CDR2 is FQNEAQ (reference sequence). With 2 bases clipped from V and 0 bases from J, the junction kept 6 bases outside the gene matches. The CDR3 has 19 residues. The CDR3 bases are TGTGCCAGCAGCTTAATTATGGGACTAGCGGGGGGTAGCACAGATACGCAGTATTTT. Encoded protein: CASSLIMGLAGGSTDTQYF.

J is TRBJ2-3 and V is TRBV11-3; possibly TRBD1 for D (6 bases). Trimming left V 0 bases short and J 0 bases short, with 13 bases between. The CDR3 spans 17 residues. The germline gives CDR1 SGHNT, CDR2 YENEEA. The CDR3 DNA is TGTGCCAGCAGCTTAGAGGGGGACACCCCGAGCACAGATACGCAGTATTTT. The encoded protein is CASSLEGDTPSTDTQYF.

This chain connects TRBV25-1 to TRBJ1-4; tentatively, D is TRBD1 (6 bases). The CDR3 totals 14 residues. Trimming took off 6 bases at V and 8 bases at J, with 16 bases between the two ends. Germline assignment: CDR1 MGHDK and CDR2 SYGVNS. The CDR3 DNA is TGTGCCAGCAGGGACCCGACGGGGGGCGAAAAACTGTTTTTT. Translated, it gives CASRDPTGGEKLFF.

The chain joins TRBV7-2 to TRBJ2-5, with 10 bases that match TRBD2. After removal of 2 bases from V and 2 bases from J, the junction contained 5 bases not matched to a gene. Per germline, CDR1 SGHTA and CDR2 FQGNSA. The CDR3 has 16 amino acids. The chain's CDR3 is CASSLHLLAGQETQYF. CDR3 DNA sequence: TGTGCCAGCAGCTTACACCTACTAGCGGGGCAAGAGACCCAGTACTTC.

The V and J genes are TRBV7-2 and TRBJ1-2; D not certain. CDR3 length equals 16 residues. Germline V gives CDR1 SGHTA, CDR2 FQGNSA. Trimming removed 0 bases from V and 5 bases from J, with 16 bases in between. This CDR3 is CASSLAQLSTFYGYTF. CDR3 bases: TGTGCCAGCAGCTTAGCACAGCTCAGCACCTTTTATGGCTACACCTTC.

V and J are TRBV4-3 and TRBJ2-7, with 8 bases aligning to TRBD2. The CDR3 has 16 amino acids. Germline V lookup: CDR1 LGHNA, CDR2 YSLEER. Trimming cost V 0 bases and J 0 bases; bases outside gene matches: 4. The CDR3 protein is CASSQDGRGASYEQYF. CDR3 bases: TGCGCCAGCAGCCAAGATGGGCGGGGGGCCTCCTACGAGCAGTACTTC.

This chain connects TRBV6-1 to TRBJ1-2; TRBD1 matches 8 bases. The CDR3 is 14 amino acids. Germline trimming cut 7 bases from V and 3 bases from J; bases unmatched to any gene: 7. CDR1 is MNHNS, CDR2 SASEGT, per germline. The CDR3 DNA is TGTGCCAGCACTCCGGACAGGGCTGACTATGGCTACACCTTC. Its protein is CASTPDRADYGYTF.

The chain couples TRBV7-8 to TRBJ1-3; a possible D gene is TRBD1 (6 bases). The CDR3 length is 16 residues. V was cut by 4 bases and J by 2 bases, with 15 bases left in between. Germline V gene lookup returns CDR1 SGHVS and CDR2 FQNEAQ. The DNA of the CDR3 is TGTGCCAGCAGCTCACTCAGGGGCGCCCCTGGAAACACCATATATTTT. This translates into CASSSLRGAPGNTIYF. The complete variable domain, with remaining parts taken from reference TRBV7-8 and TRBJ1-3, reads GAGVSQSPRYKVAKRGQDVALRCDPISGHVSLFWYQQALGQGPEFLTYFQNEAQLDKSGLPSDRFFAERPEGSVSTLKIQRTQQEDSAVYLCASSSLRGAPGNTIYFGEGSWLTVV.

The chain has TRBV10-2 and TRBJ1-5; tentative D call: TRBD1 (5 bases). The germline gives CDR1 WSHSY, CDR2 SAAADI. This CDR3 has 14 amino acids. V shed 6 bases and J shed 0 bases, with 9 bases lying between them. The CDR3 loop reads CASRDSFSNQPQHF. The CDR3 bases are TGCGCCAGCAGAGACAGCTTTAGCAATCAGCCCCAGCATTTT.

The V gene is TRBV27, the J gene TRBJ1-5, with D tentatively TRBD1 (6 bases). This CDR3 spans 14 amino acids. Trimming removed 3 bases at V and 7 bases at J, with 13 bases between. Germline CDR1 and CDR2: MNHEY and SMNVEV (reference sequence). The DNA of the CDR3 is TGTGCCAGCAGTTTCGGGGGGCCCGGACAGCCCCAGCATTTT. It yields the protein CASSFGGPGQPQHF.

The V and J genes are TRBV7-2 and TRBJ2-7; TRBD2 matches 9 bases. The CDR3 has 19 residues. Germline V gene data show CDR1 as SGHTA and CDR2 as FQGNSA. The V gene end was trimmed by 1 base and the J gene end by 0 bases; junction bases not matched to a gene: 13. The CDR3 is CASSLEGLAGERSSYEQYF. In DNA, the CDR3 is TGTGCCAGCAGCTTAGAAGGGTTAGCGGGGGAAAGGAGCTCCTACGAGCAGTACTTC.

CDR3 protein: CASSYLYEQFF. CDR3 bases: TGTGCCAGCAGCTATCTCTATGAGCAGTTCTTC. The chain has TRBV7-8 and TRBJ2-1; D not certain. Germline CDR1 SGHVS, CDR2 FQNEAQ. The V end lost 4 bases, the J end lost 8 bases, and 6 bases lay between the germline ends. This CDR3 spans 11 amino acids.